The next 18 T cell receptor beta chains were all read from a single sample in a study of shared clonotypes between healthy human individuals. Profiling relied on immunoSEQ multiplex PCR, and the TCRdb table lists in-frame clones only, not all of them. The data hold some 2,100,000 clones, with about 94% observed a single time. Sequencing was carried out using naive CD4+ T cells sorted from blood. Subset described: CD45RA+ positively selected. The receptors derive from a man between 18 and 35 years old in good health.

V usage is TRBV5-5 and J usage is TRBJ2-7; 9 positions agree with TRBD2. Germline V gene data show CDR1 as SGHKS and CDR2 as YYEKEE (reference sequence). V trimming: 2 bases; J trimming: 2 bases; junction bases outside the gene matches: 5. The CDR3 extends over 15 amino acids. The CDR3 loop is CASSLLAGTTYEQYF. CDR3 DNA: TGTGCCAGCAGCTTACTAGCGGGCACGACCTACGAGCAGTACTTC.

CDR3 loop: CASSISLSETGTGELFF. The CDR3 DNA sequence: TGTGCCAGTAGTATCTCATTATCAGAGACGGGCACCGGGGAGCTGTTTTTT. The rearrangement joins TRBV19 to TRBJ2-2; D gene ambiguous. Trimming left V 3 bases short and J 4 bases short, with 18 bases between. The CDR3 consists of 17 residues. In germline, CDR1 is LNHDA, CDR2 SQIVND (reference sequence).

This rearrangement joins TRBV4-1 to TRBJ1-4, with a possible D match to TRBD1 (5 bases). Germline CDR1 MGHRA, CDR2 YSYEKL. Trimming took off 5 bases at V and 10 bases at J, with 17 bases between the two ends. The CDR3 consists of 14 residues. CDR3 coding DNA: TGCGCCAGCAGCTCCCTCAGGGAGTTAGGAAAACTGTTTTTT. Translating it yields CASSSLRELGKLFF.

Concerning this clone: The sample holds other DNA sequences that translate to the same CDR3. V is TRBV18 and J is TRBJ1-5, with no clear D. CDR1 KGHSH and CDR2 LQKENI come from the germline V gene. Trimming cost V 0 bases and J 2 bases, with 8 bases left between them. The CDR3 covers 15 residues. In nucleotides, the CDR3 is TGTGCCAGCTCACCACCAGGGTCGGGCAATCAGCCCCAGCATTTT. It encodes CASSPPGSGNQPQHF.

The V and J genes are TRBV30 and TRBJ2-3; D is unclear. The V and J ends lost 2 bases and 14 bases respectively, with 14 bases between them. The CDR3 sequence is 11 residues long. Germline V gives CDR1 GTSNPN, CDR2 SVGIG (reference sequence). This CDR3 reads CAWSRALRVYF. The CDR3 DNA sequence: TGTGCCTGGAGTCGGGCCCTTCGAGTGTATTTT.

For the CDR3, the DNA is TGTGCCAGCAGCTCAGGGGGGGGCGGCAATCAGCCCCAGCATTTT. Its translation: CASSSGGGGNQPQHF. The chain combines TRBV11-2 with TRBJ1-5; 7 bases fit TRBD1. Per the germline V gene, CDR1 is SGHAT and CDR2 is FQNNGV. The CDR3 spans 15 residues. With 4 bases clipped from V and 2 bases from J, the junction kept 5 bases outside the gene matches.

The chain carries TRBV6-1 and TRBJ1-2; 8 nucleotides agree with TRBD1. This CDR3 is built from 14 residues. Germline V gene sequence: CDR1 MNHNS, CDR2 SASEGT. V gave up 7 bases and J gave up 7 bases; unmatched junction bases: 11. CDR3 nucleotide sequence: TGTGCCAGCACCTTGGGACAGGAATACTCTGGCTACACCTTC. Translated, it gives CASTLGQEYSGYTF.

The gene calls are TRBV7-2 and TRBJ1-6, with D unresolved. Trimming cost V 3 bases and J 10 bases, with 7 bases left between them. Germline loops: CDR1 SGHTA, CDR2 FQGNSA. CDR3 length: 12 amino acids. The CDR3 bases are TGTGCCAGCAGCTTCAGTTTCTCACCCCTCCACTTT. The encoded protein is CASSFSFSPLHF.

The gene calls are TRBV7-2 and TRBJ1-2; no clear D. Looked up from germline, CDR1 is SGHTA and CDR2 is FQGNSA. V was pared by 6 bases and J by 13 bases, with 18 bases between. The CDR3 consists of 12 residues. CDR3 residues: CASSGSGRRGTF. The CDR3 DNA sequence: TGTGCCAGCAGTGGATCTGGGAGGCGTGGCACCTTC.

The chain recombines TRBV9 with TRBJ1-4; maybe TRBD1 (6 bases). The CDR3 length is 17 residues. Germline CDR1 is SGDLS and CDR2 is YYNGEE. Between the trimmed V and J ends, which lost 5 bases and 0 bases, there was a span of 17 bases. CDR3 loop: CASSGGVESPTNEKLFF. In DNA form, the CDR3 reads TGTGCCAGCAGTGGGGGCGTGGAGTCCCCAACTAATGAAAAACTGTTTTTT. Complete variable domain (other parts from reference TRBV9 and TRBJ1-4): DSGVTQTPKHLITATGQRVTLRCSPRSGDLSVYWYQQSLDQGLQFLIQYYNGEERAKGNILERFSAQQFPDLHSELNLSSLELGDSALYFCASSGGVESPTNEKLFFGSGTQLSVL.

This chain connects TRBV28 to TRBJ1-2; 10 bases agree with TRBD1. Trimming at V came to 2 bases and at J to 8 bases, leaving 8 bases not matched to a gene. CDR1 and CDR2 from the germline V gene are MDHEN and SYDVKM. The CDR3 is 15 amino acids. The CDR3 reads CASSLDRGLIKGYTF. In DNA, the CDR3 is TGTGCCAGCAGTTTAGACAGGGGGCTGATTAAAGGCTACACCTTC.

In regard to this clone: A read error may account for a junction end that differs from germline. This rearrangement joins TRBV6-1 to TRBJ2-3; weak D call: TRBD1 (6 bases). The CDR3 spans 14 residues. Germline V CDR1 and CDR2: MNHNS, SASEGT. The CDR3: CAISEGGSTDTQYF. The CDR3 coding sequence is TGTGCCATCAGTGAAGGGGGAAGTACAGATACGCAGTATTTT.

The J gene is TRBJ2-7, the V gene TRBV19, with 9 bases aligning to TRBD1. Trimming took 4 bases from V and 7 from J; bases not matched to a gene: 14. CDR3 length: 16 amino acids. Per the germline V gene, CDR1 is LNHDA and CDR2 is SQIVND (reference sequence). The CDR3 bases are TGTGCCAGTAGTACCCGCTGGGGACAGGGATCTGAAGAGCAGTACTTC. Amino acids: CASSTRWGQGSEEQYF.

The chain has TRBV27 and TRBJ2-6; a possible D gene is TRBD2 (5 bases). Germline values: CDR1 MNHEY, CDR2 SMNVEV (reference sequence). V lost 5 bases and J 1 base, leaving 12 bases between the germline ends. The CDR3 sequence is 16 residues long. CDR3 DNA sequence: TGTGCCAGCAGTAAAGGACTCATTTCTGGGGCCAACGTCCTGACTTTC. Its protein product is CASSKGLISGANVLTF.

The chain has TRBV25-1 and TRBJ2-5; no clear D gene. The germline V and J ends were trimmed by 1 base and 0 bases, with 9 bases remaining between them. This CDR3 is built from 15 residues. Germline V CDR1 and CDR2: MGHDK, SYGVNS. The CDR3 region has the DNA TGTGCCAGCAGTGAATTCCTACTCAACCAAGAGACCCAGTACTTC. Translated: CASSEFLLNQETQYF. Combining the CDR3 with reference TRBV25-1 and TRBJ2-5 gives the whole variable domain EADIYQTPRYLVIGTGKKITLECSQTMGHDKMYWYQQDPGMELHLIHYSYGVNSTEKGDLSSESTVSRIRTEHFPLTLESARPSHTSQYLCASSEFLLNQETQYFGPGTRLLVL.

The chain recombines TRBV28 with TRBJ2-7; weak D call: TRBD1 (6 bases). Per the germline V gene, CDR1 is MDHEN and CDR2 is SYDVKM. The CDR3 is 16 residues long. V was shortened by 6 bases and J by 2 bases, with 20 bases between the two germline ends. This CDR3 reads CASRKATGHPTYEQYF. The CDR3 DNA reads as TGTGCCAGCAGAAAAGCGACGGGACACCCAACCTACGAGCAGTACTTC. Complete variable domain (other parts from reference TRBV28 and TRBJ2-7): DVKVTQSSRYLVKRTGEKVFLECVQDMDHENMFWYRQDPGLGLRLIYFSYDVKMKEKGDIPEGYSVSREKKERFSLILESASTNQTSMYLCASRKATGHPTYEQYFGPGTRLTVT.

This clone was seen just once. The same CDR3 is also encoded by other DNA sequences in this sample. The J gene is TRBJ1-5, the V gene TRBV19; D ambiguous. Germline CDR1 and CDR2: LNHDA and SQIVND (reference sequence). Trimming removed 1 base at V and 7 bases at J, with 5 bases between. The CDR3 spans 12 residues. The CDR3 spells CASSIGSQPQHF. The CDR3 region has the DNA TGTGCCAGTAGTATAGGGAGCCAGCCCCAGCATTTT.

The chain couples TRBV11-2 to TRBJ2-1; 10 positions match TRBD2. This CDR3 spans 18 amino acids. Trimming at V came to 4 bases and at J to 8 bases, leaving 17 bases not matched to a gene. Germline V gene data show CDR1 as SGHAT and CDR2 as FQNNGV. The CDR3: CASSSVRERLAGVYEQFF. The CDR3 region has the DNA TGTGCCAGCAGCTCCGTGCGAGAAAGGCTAGCGGGAGTCTATGAGCAGTTCTTC.